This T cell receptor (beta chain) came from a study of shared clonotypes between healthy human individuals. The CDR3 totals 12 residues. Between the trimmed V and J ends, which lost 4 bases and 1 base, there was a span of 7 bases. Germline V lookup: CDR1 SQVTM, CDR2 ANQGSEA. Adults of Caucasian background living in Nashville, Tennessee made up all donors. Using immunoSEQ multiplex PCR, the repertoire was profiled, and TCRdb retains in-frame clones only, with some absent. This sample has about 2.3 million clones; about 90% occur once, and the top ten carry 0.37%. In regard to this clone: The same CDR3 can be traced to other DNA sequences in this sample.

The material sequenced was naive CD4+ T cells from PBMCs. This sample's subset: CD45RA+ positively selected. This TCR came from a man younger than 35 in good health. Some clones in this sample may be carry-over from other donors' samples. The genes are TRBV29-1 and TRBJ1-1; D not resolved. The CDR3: CSVGRPNTEAFF. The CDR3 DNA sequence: TGCAGCGTTGGGAGACCGAACACTGAAGCTTTCTTT.